These T cell receptor beta chains were read from a single sample in a study of T cell clusters in autoimmune cytopenias. TCRdb re-called the multiplex PCR reads; one entry per CDR3 protein, DNA not given. This listing includes roughly 5,000 distinct CDR3 sequences. The sample comprised peripheral blood. These TCRs come from a human donor with an autoimmune cytopenia or autoimmune hepatitis (not recorded which). Both conserved end residues are part of each CDR3. A row's size may be missing; if present it is once, few, many or a size class.

v_call,clone_size,j_call,cdr3_aa
TRBV5-1,NA,TRBJ2-2,CASSSPTGPSTGELFF
TRBV7-9,NA,TRBJ2-2,CASSREGFATGELFF
TRBV4-3,NA,TRBJ2-6,CASSQDGTNSGANVLTF
TRBV6-4,NA,TRBJ1-1,CASSPQGWNTEAFF
TRBV6-1,NA,TRBJ2-5,CASSYRTSGLTETQYF
TRBV6-5,medium-sized,TRBJ1-2,CASSYGTGGNGYTF
TRBV7-9,NA,TRBJ1-2,CASSLDRPFYGYTF
TRBV5-4,medium-sized,TRBJ2-5,CASSPIDREKTQYF
TRBV9,NA,TRBJ2-6,CASSVASVISSGANVLTF
TRBV18,medium-sized,TRBJ2-7,CASSPLARTGQKLYEQYF
TRBV4-3,NA,TRBJ2-7,CASSQDTAISSYEQYF
TRBV18,medium-sized,TRBJ1-1,CASVHTNTEAFF
TRBV5-1,NA,TRBJ2-2,CASSLGPSGRGTGELFF
TRBV7-9,NA,TRBJ2-3,CASSPSGTISTDTQYF
TRBV5-1,NA,TRBJ2-2,CASSFGAGGPKSGKLFF
TRBV27,medium-sized,TRBJ2-7,CASGTLAGVFEQYF
TRBV19,NA,TRBJ1-1,CASSIWMNTEAFF
TRBV5-5,NA,TRBJ2-1,CASTLPRTSGRYNEQFF
TRBV20-1,NA,TRBJ2-6,CSARDRGSGANVLTF
TRBV20-1,NA,TRBJ1-1,CSALDRRKMNTEAFF
TRBV27,medium-sized,TRBJ1-1,CASMEWIGAEAFF
TRBV5-5,medium-sized,TRBJ2-6,CASTLVASGANVLTF
TRBV14,medium-sized,TRBJ2-7,CASSQEKGAEEQYF
TRBV30,medium-sized,TRBJ1-5,CAWSLGQGIDQPQHF
TRBV30,NA,TRBJ2-7,CAWRPHVTDYEQYF
TRBV5-6,medium-sized,TRBJ2-7,CASSFQEGAYEQYF
TRBV12-3/TRBV12-4,NA,TRBJ2-1,CASIQGQSSYNEQFF
TRBV19,medium-sized,TRBJ2-3,CASSIIGTSTDTQYF
TRBV6-2/TRBV6-3,medium-sized,TRBJ1-1,CASSPLLLTGDTEAFF
TRBV27,medium-sized,TRBJ1-1,CASSPSLWTMNTEAFF
TRBV2,NA,TRBJ1-6,CASTGQGESPLHF
TRBV27,medium-sized,TRBJ2-1,CASSLKQGGGHEQFF
TRBV20-1,NA,TRBJ2-7,CSAPITGEPPYEQYF
TRBV19,medium-sized,TRBJ1-5,CASSPGHMGSQPQHF
TRBV6-4,medium-sized,TRBJ2-3,CASSDGGRESDTQYF
TRBV12-3/TRBV12-4,NA,TRBJ2-5,CASSTGTGRETQYF
TRBV7-9,medium-sized,TRBJ2-1,CASSLVWDEQFF
TRBV7-9,NA,TRBJ1-3,CASIGGPRPGNTIYF
TRBV5-1,NA,TRBJ1-5,CASSLGISQPQHF
TRBV18,medium-sized,TRBJ2-5,CASSRDRGLETQYF
TRBV7-2,medium-sized,TRBJ2-3,CASLSIAGVTDTQYF
TRBV27,NA,TRBJ2-1,CASSLPGRALNEQFF
TRBV19,medium-sized,TRBJ1-2,CATLSINYGYTF
TRBV7-9,NA,TRBJ2-7,CASSLSGDEQYF
TRBV30,medium-sized,TRBJ1-2,CAWSDGVSDGYTF
TRBV30,NA,TRBJ1-3,CASQGSSGNTIYF
TRBV19,medium-sized,TRBJ1-1,CASRGDRGEAFF
TRBV30,medium-sized,TRBJ2-2,CAWQGGIGTGELFF
TRBV27,NA,TRBJ1-1,CASSLFGRDGGTEAFF